The clone carrying this T cell receptor beta chain was seen only a few times. What it binds is not known. Per the germline V gene, CDR1 is LGHDT and CDR2 is YNNKEL (reference sequence). Trimming removed 5 bases from V and 0 bases from J, with 15 bases in between. This CDR3 comprises 16 residues. The data are from a study of blood T cells in healthy people across ages. General study results and limits: Naive and antigen-experienced cells were not separated, limiting conclusive comparison. Both higher diversity and more naive CD4+ cells marked long-lived donors when set against aged donors. Those diversity estimates obtained from one million T cells were thought to be underestimates.

A J-beta primer mix and a sample-barcoded 5' primer were used in a second PCR of about 7 to 12 cycles. Each cDNA molecule received a tag from a template-switch adaptor that had 12 random nucleotides. TCRdb reprocessed the 5' RACE reads with MiXCR, giving one entry per CDR3 protein. The table records some 1.6 million distinct CDR3 sequences, about 31% of them present only once. The V call is TRBV3-1, the J call TRBJ2-3; weak D call: TRBD2 (6 bases). The material sequenced was blood. The receptor comes from a woman between 25 and 40 years old in good health. CDR3 bases: TGTGCCAGCAGCTACGAGGATCGGGGGAGCACAGATACGCAGTATTTT. Amino acid sequence: CASSYEDRGSTDTQYF.